Reported below is one TCR beta chain. The antigen is not known. Sequenced by immunoSEQ multiplex PCR; TCRdb stores in-frame clones only, minus some. Here the sample spans about 47,000 clones, approximately 94% being singletons. The data derive from a study of graft-versus-host responses after intestinal transplantation. Study in general: Recipients obtained multivisceral, liver-intestinal, or isolated intestinal transplants. Each patient got anti-thymocyte globulin induction, then tacrolimus and steroids for approximately 3 years. The study, taken as a whole, reports: Allograft clonal ratios (graft-versus-host to host-versus-graft) were high in patients who had graft-donor T cell macrochimerism. In recipient marrow, GvH clones were found, and some appeared first in ileum or blood.

Specimen: PBMCs, collected 330 to 350 days after intestinal transplant. This receptor was identified in a human patient who received an intestinal transplant, so some T cells may come from the graft donor.

CDR3 sequence (DNA): TGTGCCAGCAGTGAACGGCAGGGGAGGACCGGGGAGCTGTTTTTT. Amino acid sequence: CASSERQGRTGELFF. The genes are TRBV6-1 and TRBJ2-2, with D perhaps given as TRBD1 or TRBD2 (6 bases each). Germline CDR1 MNHNS, CDR2 SASEGT. With 2 bases removed from V and 5 bases from J, the gap between germline ends came to 12 bases. This CDR3 has 15 residues.